The 27 T cell receptor beta chains reported below all come from one sample, sequenced in a study of T cell changes during pregnancy in multiple sclerosis. Some clones are missing from TCRdb's copy, which holds only in-frame ones; the method was immunoSEQ multiplex PCR. The data show under 65,000 clones, 91% seen once. Sample: peripheral blood, taken after pregnancy. These receptors were obtained from a female donor in good health, enrolled as a control in a pregnancy study.

The chain carries TRBV6-5 and TRBJ2-1; D might be TRBD1 (5 bases). Trimming pared 0 bases from V and 8 bases from J, leaving 8 bases between. The length of the CDR3 is 13 residues. Per germline, CDR1 MNHEY and CDR2 SVGAGI. CDR3 loop: CASSYSPGYEQFF. The CDR3, as DNA: TGTGCCAGCAGTTACTCCCCAGGGTATGAGCAGTTCTTC.

The genes are TRBV7-2 and TRBJ2-7; maybe TRBD2 (6 bases). Trimming stripped 5 bases from V and 3 bases from J, with 17 bases between. The germline V gene has CDR1 SGHTA and CDR2 FQGNSA. The CDR3 has 15 amino acids. CDR3: CASSRGSAEGYEQYF. CDR3 nucleotide sequence: TGTGCCAGCAGCCGAGGGTCGGCGGAGGGCTACGAGCAGTACTTC.

The chain combines TRBV28 with TRBJ1-4, with D possibly matching TRBD1 (5 bases). The germline V and J ends were trimmed by 5 bases and 8 bases, with 18 bases remaining between them. Germline CDR1 and CDR2: MDHEN and SYDVKM. This CDR3 region has 15 residues. CDR3 residues: CASSLGQRRGEKLFF. The CDR3 nucleotides read TGTGCCAGCAGTCTAGGACAAAGGCGTGGGGAAAAACTGTTTTTT.

The rearrangement joins TRBV5-1 to TRBJ2-2, with D perhaps TRBD2 (6 bases). Germline V gene lookup returns CDR1 SGHRS and CDR2 YFSETQ. The ends were cut back, 0 bases at V and 1 base at J, with 7 bases in the middle. The CDR3 covers 15 residues. This CDR3 reads CASSLGGLNTGELFF. CDR3 nucleotide sequence: TGCGCCAGCAGCTTGGGGGGACTGAACACCGGGGAGCTGTTTTTT.

This clone is a singleton in its sample. J is TRBJ1-1 and V is TRBV5-6; D is unclear. Trimming stripped 4 bases from V and 5 bases from J, with 15 bases between. The V gene's germline CDR1 is SGHDT and CDR2 YYEEEE. The CDR3 has 14 residues. In DNA form, the CDR3 reads TGTGCCAGCAGCAGAGCCGGGAGCTGGACTGAAGCTTTCTTT. Its translation is CASSRAGSWTEAFF.

The chain has TRBV2 and TRBJ1-1; no clear D. The CDR3 consists of 18 residues. Trimming took 2 bases from V and 2 from J, leaving 21 bases between them. Germline V gives CDR1 SNHLY, CDR2 FYNNEI. The DNA for the CDR3 is TGTGCCAGCAGTGAATTATTCGGGAAGGGAACGACAAACACTGAAGCTTTCTTT. Translation gives CASSELFGKGTTNTEAFF.

This rearrangement joins TRBV7-9 to TRBJ1-2, with D possibly matching TRBD1 (5 bases). Trimming removed 5 bases at V and 2 bases at J, with 12 bases between. Germline V gives CDR1 SEHNR, CDR2 FQNEAQ (reference sequence). CDR3 length: 14 amino acids. CDR3: CASSALGGNYGYTF. CDR3 in DNA: TGTGCCAGCAGCGCCCTGGGGGGGAACTATGGCTACACCTTC.

The CDR3 sequence is CASSPGLSYEQYF. In DNA form, the CDR3 reads TGTGCCAGCTCCCCCGGACTCTCCTACGAGCAGTACTTC. The genes are TRBV18 and TRBJ2-7; D may be TRBD2 (5 bases). This CDR3 has 13 amino acids. V was trimmed by 6 bases and J by 0 bases, leaving 9 bases between them. Looked up from germline, CDR1 is KGHSH and CDR2 is LQKENI.

The chain uses TRBV2 and TRBJ2-1; D might be TRBD1 (7 bases). The CDR3 has 15 residues. With 8 bases removed from V and 0 bases from J, the gap between germline ends came to 14 bases. CDR1 and CDR2 from the germline V gene are SNHLY and FYNNEI. In DNA form, the CDR3 reads TGTGCCAGCGTAGGCAGGGGGGCCTCCTACAATGAGCAGTTCTTC. It encodes CASVGRGASYNEQFF.

The V and J genes are TRBV2 and TRBJ1-1; TRBD1 aligns across 12 bases. The CDR3 extends over 13 amino acids. Germline CDR1 and CDR2: SNHLY and FYNNEI. With 11 bases clipped from V and 6 bases from J, the junction kept 7 bases outside the gene matches. The CDR3 DNA sequence: TGTGCCGGGACAGGGGGCGAGGTCGCTGAAGCTTTCTTT. This sequence encodes CAGTGGEVAEAFF. Full variable domain (rest looked up from reference TRBV2 and TRBJ1-1): EPEVTQTPSHQVTQMGQEVILRCVPISNHLYFYWYRQILGQKVEFLVSFYNNEISEKSEIFDDQFSVERPDGSNFTLKIRSTKLEDSAMYFCAGTGGEVAEAFFGQGTRLTVV.

The chain has TRBV4-3 and TRBJ2-7, with D possibly TRBD2 on 6 matching bases. Trimming stripped 1 base from V and 4 bases from J, with 8 bases between. CDR3 length equals 13 residues. The germline CDR1 and CDR2 sequences are LGHNA and YSLEER. CDR3 protein: CASSQGGVYEQYF. CDR3 DNA: TGCGCCAGCAGCCAAGGCGGGGTATACGAGCAGTACTTC.

This sequence joins TRBV19 and TRBJ1-4; tentatively, D is TRBD1 (5 bases). V was cut by 5 bases and J by 4 bases, with 11 bases left in between. CDR1 and CDR2 from the germline V gene are LNHDA and SQIVND (reference sequence). The CDR3 runs to 14 residues. Written as DNA, the CDR3 is TGTGCCAGTAGTGCAGGGTTGGGTAATGAAAAACTGTTTTTT. Translated: CASSAGLGNEKLFF.

The J gene is TRBJ1-5, the V gene TRBV19, with D unclear. The length of the CDR3 is 14 residues. CDR1 is LNHDA, CDR2 SQIVND, per germline (reference sequence). The V end lost 6 bases, the J end lost 5 bases, and 14 bases lay between the germline ends. CDR3 loop: CASRGSQRHQPQHF. The DNA for the CDR3 is TGTGCCAGTAGGGGGTCCCAGCGGCATCAGCCCCAGCATTTT.

This sequence joins TRBV5-4 and TRBJ2-7; D is perhaps TRBD1 (6 bases). Trimming pared 1 base from V and 5 bases from J, leaving 13 bases between. Germline V gene sequence: CDR1 SGHNT, CDR2 YYREEE (reference sequence). The CDR3 spans 14 residues. This CDR3 reads CASSLFQGFDEQYF. CDR3 sequence (DNA): TGTGCCAGCAGCTTGTTCCAGGGGTTCGACGAGCAGTACTTC. Together with reference TRBV5-4 and TRBJ2-7, the CDR3 gives the full variable domain: ETGVTQSPTHLIKTRGQQVTLRCSSQSGHNTVSWYQQALGQGPQFIFQYYREEENGRGNFPPRFSGLQFPNYSSELNVNALELDDSALYLCASSLFQGFDEQYFGPGTRLTVT.

This chain connects TRBV6-1 to TRBJ2-2; the match to TRBD1 covers 8 bases. The ends lost 1 base at V and 8 bases at J; junction bases unmatched: 6. CDR1 and CDR2 from the germline V gene are MNHNS and SASEGT. The CDR3 sequence is 15 residues long. The CDR3 DNA reads TGTGCCAGCAGTGAAGGGACAGGGTTGGCAGGGGAGCTGTTTTTT. Translated: CASSEGTGLAGELFF.

The chain combines TRBV18 with TRBJ1-5; D is undetermined. The germline CDR1 and CDR2 sequences are KGHSH and LQKENI. V lost 4 bases and J 4 bases, leaving 5 bases between the germline ends. The CDR3 runs to 12 residues. This CDR3 reads CASSLTNQPQHF. Written as DNA, the CDR3 is TGTGCCAGCTCACTAACTAATCAGCCCCAGCATTTT.

V usage is TRBV28 and J usage is TRBJ1-2; 7 bases are shared with TRBD1. CDR1 is MDHEN, CDR2 SYDVKM, per germline. The length of the CDR3 is 13 residues. Trimming at V came to 5 bases and at J to 10 bases, leaving 10 bases not matched to a gene. DNA for the CDR3: TGTGCCAGCAGTATCCGGGACAGTTCTTTCTACACCTTC. Its translation: CASSIRDSSFYTF.

This chain uses TRBV7-9 with TRBJ2-5; 10 positions agree with TRBD1. CDR1 and CDR2 (germline): SEHNR, FQNEAQ (reference sequence). Germline trimming cut 1 base from V and 4 bases from J; bases unmatched to any gene: 3. This CDR3 has 15 residues. Written as DNA, the CDR3 is TGTGCCAGCAGCTTAGGACAGGGGGCAGGAGAGACCCAGTACTTC. Its protein is CASSLGQGAGETQYF.

The chain has TRBV7-8 and TRBJ2-1, with D possibly matching TRBD1 (6 bases). Trimming stripped 0 bases from V and 0 bases from J, with 9 bases between. Germline V CDR1 and CDR2: SGHVS, FQNEAQ. The CDR3 covers 16 residues. The CDR3 region is CASSLARQDSYNEQFF. CDR3 coding DNA: TGTGCCAGCAGCTTAGCCCGACAGGACTCCTACAATGAGCAGTTCTTC.

This chain links TRBV10-3 with TRBJ1-1; D remains unclear. Germline V gives CDR1 ENHRY, CDR2 SYGVKD. The CDR3 covers 15 residues. Trimming removed 0 bases at V and 4 bases at J, with 12 bases between. The CDR3 sequence: CAISESAGIITEAFF. For the CDR3, the DNA is TGTGCCATCAGTGAGTCGGCTGGTATTATCACTGAAGCTTTCTTT.

The V gene is TRBV7-2, the J gene TRBJ1-2, with D possibly being TRBD1 (5 bases). The CDR3 is 15 residues long. Germline CDR1 reads SGHTA; CDR2 reads FQGNSA. Trimming shortened V by 2 bases and J by 2 bases, and 12 bases separated the two germline ends. CDR3 nucleotide sequence: TGTGCCAGCAGCTTAATCGCAGGGATGAACTATGGCTACACCTTC. Protein product: CASSLIAGMNYGYTF.

DNA for the CDR3: TGCGCCAGCAGCTTGAGTGCTCGGGACAGGACCCACGAGCAGTACTTC. Translation: CASSLSARDRTHEQYF. The chain has TRBV5-1 and TRBJ2-7; 8 bases are shared with TRBD1. Germline CDR1 and CDR2: SGHRS and YFSETQ. Trimming at V came to 1 base and at J to 5 bases, leaving 11 bases not matched to a gene. The CDR3 covers 16 residues.

The J gene is TRBJ2-5, the V gene TRBV5-1; no clear D. This CDR3 has 13 amino acids. Looked up from germline, CDR1 is SGHRS and CDR2 is YFSETQ. V lost 0 bases and J 4 bases, leaving 7 bases between the germline ends. The CDR3 DNA reads TGCGCCAGCAGCTTGGAAGCGAGAGAGACCCAGTACTTC. It codes for CASSLEARETQYF.

This chain joins TRBV11-3 and TRBJ2-7, with 7 bases aligning to TRBD1. V shed 5 bases and J 0 bases; nucleotides not matched to a gene: 4. From germline, CDR1 is SGHNT and CDR2 YENEEA. CDR3 length equals 14 residues. CDR3 sequence reads: CASSQGTASYEQYF. In DNA form, the CDR3 reads TGTGCCAGCAGCCAAGGGACAGCCTCCTACGAGCAGTACTTC.

The chain combines TRBV5-1 with TRBJ2-6; 7 positions agree with TRBD1. The V gene's germline CDR1 is SGHRS and CDR2 YFSETQ. The CDR3 has 15 amino acids. Trimming removed 4 bases from V and 4 bases from J; junction bases left unmatched: 5. The CDR3 bases are TGCGCCAGCAGCACGACAGGGTCAGGGGCCAACGTCCTGACTTTC. It encodes CASSTTGSGANVLTF.

This clone was recorded only once. The chain employs TRBV15 and TRBJ2-5, with TRBD1 matching 7 bases. V trimming: 6 bases; J trimming: 2 bases; junction bases outside the gene matches: 6. CDR3 size: 14 residues. Germline V CDR1 and CDR2: LNHNV, YYDKDF (reference sequence). CDR3 bases: TGTGCCACCAGGGCCGGGACAGATCAAGAGACCCAGTACTTC. The encoded protein is CATRAGTDQETQYF.

DNA for the CDR3: TGTGCCAGCAGATCAGGGGGAAATAGCAATCAGCCCCAGCATTTT. As protein: CASRSGGNSNQPQHF. The chain uses TRBV6-5 and TRBJ1-5; 7 bases agree with TRBD1. Germline V gives CDR1 MNHEY, CDR2 SVGAGI. CDR3 length: 15 amino acids. Trimming took 6 bases from V and 0 from J; bases not matched to a gene: 5.